The 32 T cell receptor beta chains below come from one sample, sequenced in a study of beta chain features in type 1 diabetes. The entirety of the isolated RNA underwent reverse transcription, so expressed TCRB transcripts were sequenced. TCRdb's copy holds only in-frame clones and misses some; the assay was immunoSEQ multiplex PCR. Here the sample spans more than 150,000 clones, approximately 13% being singletons. The sequenced material came from central memory CD4+ T cells from blood. Receptors originate from a woman under 30 in good health.

This clone appeared a few times. The gene calls are TRBV9 and TRBJ2-7; the D gene is possibly TRBD1 (6 bases). This CDR3 region has 15 residues. Per germline, CDR1 SGDLS and CDR2 YYNGEE. Trimming stripped 3 bases from V and 4 bases from J, with 17 bases between. The CDR3 loop is CASSEGLGGRYEQYF. DNA of the CDR3: TGTGCCAGCAGCGAGGGCCTTGGGGGCAGATACGAGCAGTACTTC.

This clone showed up just a few times. The chain recombines TRBV28 with TRBJ1-1; the match to TRBD1 covers 9 bases. Losses at the gene ends were 0 bases for V and 4 bases for J; bases not matched to a gene: 9. Germline V gene sequence: CDR1 MDHEN, CDR2 SYDVKM. This CDR3 is 17 amino acids long. CDR3 region: CASSLWGTGREGTEAFF. CDR3 bases: TGTGCCAGCAGTTTATGGGGGACAGGGAGAGAGGGCACTGAAGCTTTCTTT.

In this sample, this clone turned up a few times. CDR3 sequence reads: CASSWGQGDIQYF. The DNA for the CDR3 is TGTGCCAGCAGCTGGGGACAGGGGGACATTCAGTACTTC. The chain uses TRBV5-8 and TRBJ2-4; 11 bases line up with TRBD1. V shed 3 bases and J 8 bases; nucleotides not matched to a gene: 1. The CDR3 totals 13 residues. Looked up from germline, CDR1 is SGHTS and CDR2 is YDEGEE.

The genes are TRBV30 and TRBJ2-5; 7 bases line up with TRBD1. CDR1 and CDR2 from the germline V gene are GTSNPN and SVGIG (reference sequence). The CDR3 loop spans 14 amino acids. J was trimmed by 2 bases and V by 2 bases; bases with no gene match: 5. CDR3 nucleotides: TGTGCCTGGAGTCGATCGACAGGGCAAGAGACCCAGTACTTC. It translates to CAWSRSTGQETQYF.

V is TRBV7-9 and J is TRBJ1-5; the D is unclear. This CDR3 is built from 15 residues. V lost 1 base to trimming and J lost 4 bases, with 11 bases between them. The germline CDR1 and CDR2 sequences are SEHNR and FQNEAQ (reference sequence). CDR3 coding DNA: TGTGCCAGCAGCTTAGGGTCGACTGATAATCAGCCCCAGCATTTT. It yields the protein CASSLGSTDNQPQHF.

This clone was recorded a few times. The germline gene is not matched at one end of the junction; a read error may be the cause. The chain carries TRBV27 and TRBJ2-7, with 7 bases fitting TRBD1. The CDR3 runs 10 residues. Germline V gene sequence: CDR1 MNHEY, CDR2 SMNVEV (reference sequence). Here the CDR3 reads CASGPGGVNF. The CDR3 region has the DNA TGTGCCAGCGGCCCAGGGGGTGTAAACTTC.

This clone appeared a few times. The DNA of the CDR3 is TGCGCCAGCAGCCCAACTAACCAGTACAATGAGCAGTTCTTC. It encodes CASSPTNQYNEQFF. The rearrangement uses TRBV5-1 and TRBJ2-1; unclear D gene. Germline V lookup: CDR1 SGHRS, CDR2 YFSETQ. V lost 4 bases to trimming and J lost 4 bases, with 12 bases between them. This CDR3 is 14 amino acids long.

The chain combines TRBV27 with TRBJ2-5, with 8 bases that match TRBD1. V shed 10 bases and J 5 bases; nucleotides not matched to a gene: 15. Looked up from germline, CDR1 is MNHEY and CDR2 is SMNVEV (reference sequence). The CDR3 spans 15 residues. In DNA, the CDR3 is TGTGCCACCGGCGAGGGCAGGGGGCGATCGGAGACCCAGTACTTC. Protein: CATGEGRGRSETQYF.

This clone occurred a few times. The V call is TRBV5-1, the J call TRBJ1-4; D is unclear. V lost 4 bases, J lost 8 bases, and 12 bases lay in between. Germline CDR1 SGHRS, CDR2 YFSETQ. The CDR3 totals 13 residues. The CDR3 nucleotides read TGCGCCAGCAGCGAAGGACTGGGAGAAAAACTGTTTTTT. Amino acids: CASSEGLGEKLFF.

V and J are TRBV7-9 and TRBJ1-1; 10 nucleotides match TRBD1. Germline trimming cut 6 bases from V and 5 bases from J; bases unmatched to any gene: 9. Germline values: CDR1 SEHNR, CDR2 FQNEAQ (reference sequence). CDR3 length equals 15 residues. This CDR3 is CASRRPGQGRTEAFF. CDR3 DNA sequence: TGTGCCAGCAGACGTCCGGGACAGGGGAGAACTGAAGCTTTCTTT.

This clone was seen a handful of times. The chain joins TRBV7-9 to TRBJ2-1; tentatively, D is TRBD1 (5 bases). Between the trimmed V and J ends, which lost 1 base and 5 bases, there was a span of 9 bases. From germline, CDR1 is SEHNR and CDR2 FQNEAQ (reference sequence). The CDR3 length is 14 residues. DNA of the CDR3: TGTGCCAGCAGCTTAGTGGGGCCGCACAATGAGCAGTTCTTC. Encoded protein: CASSLVGPHNEQFF. Using reference TRBV7-9 and TRBJ2-1 for the parts outside the CDR3, the full variable domain is DTGVSQNPRHKITKRGQNVTFRCDPISEHNRLYWYRQTLGQGPEFLTYFQNEAQLEKSRLLSDRFSAERPKGSFSTLEIQRTEQGDSAMYLCASSLVGPHNEQFFGPGTRLTVL.

V and J are TRBV7-9 and TRBJ2-1; D unclear. This CDR3 comprises 14 residues. CDR1 SEHNR and CDR2 FQNEAQ come from the germline V gene (reference sequence). Trimming left V 1 base short and J 4 bases short, with 8 bases between. The CDR3 loop reads CASSLGIEYNEQFF. The CDR3, as DNA: TGTGCCAGCAGCTTAGGAATAGAGTACAATGAGCAGTTCTTC.

This clone has more than one count but fewer than ten. V and J are TRBV28 and TRBJ2-1, with TRBD2 as a possible D gene (5 bases). Germline CDR1 and CDR2: MDHEN and SYDVKM. V lost 4 bases and J lost 3, with 13 bases in between. This CDR3 has 15 amino acids. DNA of the CDR3: TGTGCCAGCAGTTACGAGGGCCGCATCTACAATGAGCAGTTCTTC. The encoded protein is CASSYEGRIYNEQFF.

This clone appeared many times. The chain uses TRBV10-3 and TRBJ2-7, with 11 bases that match TRBD2. The V gene end was trimmed by 2 bases and the J gene end by 4 bases; junction bases not matched to a gene: 7. This CDR3 has 16 residues. Germline V gene sequence: CDR1 ENHRY, CDR2 SYGVKD. The CDR3 region is CAISEPGLADGYEQYF. CDR3 nucleotides: TGTGCCATCAGTGAGCCGGGACTAGCGGACGGGTACGAGCAGTACTTC.

This clone was counted ten times or more. V gene TRBV28 combines with J gene TRBJ1-2; D may be TRBD1 (6 bases). Per the germline V gene, CDR1 is MDHEN and CDR2 is SYDVKM. V was cut by 7 bases and J by 3 bases, with 6 bases left in between. This CDR3 is 11 amino acids long. CDR3 loop: CASNRDYGYTF. The CDR3 nucleotides are TGTGCCAGCAACAGGGACTATGGCTACACCTTC.

There are many counts of this clone. The chain links TRBV5-1 to TRBJ2-3, with 10 bases identical to TRBD2. V lost 8 bases to trimming and J lost 4 bases; unmatched junction nucleotides: 10. This CDR3 is built from 15 residues. Germline CDR1 reads SGHRS; CDR2 reads YFSETQ. CDR3 in DNA: TGCGCCAGTCACTACGCTAGCGGGAGCGCAGATACGCAGTATTTT. Encoded protein: CASHYASGSADTQYF.

This clone was seen a few times. V gene TRBV2 combines with J gene TRBJ2-2; perhaps TRBD1 as D (5 bases). Trimming left V 3 bases short and J 4 bases short, with 12 bases between. From germline, CDR1 is SNHLY and CDR2 FYNNEI. CDR3 length equals 15 residues. The CDR3 region has the DNA TGTGCCAGCAGTGATGGCAGGGCAAGCACCGGGGAGCTGTTTTTT. This gives the protein CASSDGRASTGELFF. Complete variable domain (other parts from reference TRBV2 and TRBJ2-2): EPEVTQTPSHQVTQMGQEVILRCVPISNHLYFYWYRQILGQKVEFLVSFYNNEISEKSEIFDDQFSVERPDGSNFTLKIRSTKLEDSAMYFCASSDGRASTGELFFGEGSRLTVL.

V usage is TRBV29-1 and J usage is TRBJ1-4; no clear D gene. With 5 bases removed from V and 6 bases from J, the gap between germline ends came to 10 bases. The V gene's germline CDR1 is SQVTM and CDR2 ANQGSEA. This CDR3 is built from 12 residues. The chain's CDR3 is CSVLAKDEKLFF. The CDR3 nucleotides are TGCAGCGTTTTAGCTAAGGATGAAAAACTGTTTTTT.

DNA of the CDR3: TGTGCCATCAGTGTCCGGGAGCAGGGCCACGAGCAGTACTTC. Translated: CAISVREQGHEQYF. The rearrangement links TRBV10-3 to TRBJ2-7, with D possibly TRBD2 on 6 matching bases. Trimming left V 4 bases short and J 5 bases short, with 15 bases between. CDR1 is ENHRY, CDR2 SYGVKD, per germline. The CDR3 spans 14 residues.

This clone came up a few times. This sequence joins TRBV5-4 and TRBJ2-5; 8 nucleotides align to TRBD2. Germline V gives CDR1 SGHNT, CDR2 YYREEE (reference sequence). There are 18 residues in the CDR3. V lost 3 bases, J lost 4 bases, and 17 bases stayed unmatched. The CDR3 spells CASSSKLTSGSTGETQYF. As DNA, the CDR3 is TGTGCCAGCAGCTCAAAATTAACGAGCGGGAGTACGGGAGAGACCCAGTACTTC.

This clone was seen a few times. The V and J genes are TRBV5-8 and TRBJ2-7; 9 positions agree with TRBD1. CDR1 and CDR2 (germline): SGHTS, YDEGEE. The CDR3 sequence is 13 residues long. V trimming: 4 bases; J trimming: 8 bases; junction bases outside the gene matches: 7. The CDR3 spells CASSIRDRDKQYF. CDR3 in DNA: TGTGCCAGCAGCATCCGGGACAGGGATAAGCAGTACTTC.

This clone was seen a few times. This rearrangement joins TRBV11-2 to TRBJ1-1; 9 nucleotides align to TRBD1. The germline V gene encodes CDR1 SGHAT and CDR2 FQNNGV. V shed 4 bases and J 5 bases; nucleotides not matched to a gene: 2. The CDR3 has 13 amino acids. CDR3 protein: CASSSGQGTEAFF. The CDR3 region has the DNA TGTGCCAGCAGCTCAGGACAGGGGACTGAAGCTTTCTTT.

This clone appeared a few times. The same CDR3 also results from other DNA sequences found in this sample. The chain links TRBV28 to TRBJ2-5, with 10 bases that match TRBD1. V lost 6 bases to trimming and J lost 5 bases; unmatched junction nucleotides: 3. The CDR3 has 13 amino acids. Germline lookup yields CDR1 MDHEN and CDR2 SYDVKM. The CDR3 bases are TGTGCCAGCAGGACAGGGGGCCTGGAGACCCAGTACTTC. It yields the protein CASRTGGLETQYF.

The V call is TRBV6-1, the J call TRBJ1-1; D possibly corresponds to TRBD1 (5 bases). The V end was cut by 2 bases, the J end by 4 bases, with 14 bases between. This CDR3 comprises 15 residues. Germline V gene sequence: CDR1 MNHNS, CDR2 SASEGT. The CDR3 DNA sequence: TGTGCCAGCAGTGAAAATCAGGGCATGTTCACTGAAGCTTTCTTT. This translates into CASSENQGMFTEAFF.

The chain has TRBV30 and TRBJ2-1, with 7 bases that match TRBD2. The CDR3 has 13 amino acids. V lost 2 bases, J lost 9 bases, and 7 bases stayed unmatched. The V gene's germline CDR1 is GTSNPN and CDR2 SVGIG (reference sequence). CDR3 sequence (DNA): TGTGCCTGGAGTAAGTCTAGCGGTGCTGAGCAGTTCTTC. Protein sequence: CAWSKSSGAEQFF. Together with reference TRBV30 and TRBJ2-1, the CDR3 gives the full variable domain: SQTIHQWPATLVQPVGSPLSLECTVEGTSNPNLYWYRQAAGRGLQLLFYSVGIGQISSEVPQNLSASRPQDRQFILSSKKLLLSDSGFYLCAWSKSSGAEQFFGPGTRLTVL.

This clone has more than one count but fewer than ten. The chain is built from TRBV5-6 and TRBJ1-4, with 7 positions matching TRBD1. The J segment lost 7 bases and the V segment lost 1 base, leaving 4 bases of the junction unmatched. There are 14 residues in the CDR3. Germline CDR1 and CDR2: SGHDT and YYEEEE. In DNA form, the CDR3 reads TGTGCCAGCAGCTTGACAGGGGTGGCTGAAAAACTGTTTTTT. As protein: CASSLTGVAEKLFF.

The chain combines TRBV28 with TRBJ1-2; 7 bases fit TRBD1. Germline CDR1 and CDR2: MDHEN and SYDVKM. J was trimmed by 4 bases and V by 2 bases; bases with no gene match: 4. The CDR3 has 14 residues. The CDR3 protein is CASSLDDRAYGYTF. CDR3 sequence (DNA): TGTGCCAGCAGTTTAGACGACAGGGCCTATGGCTACACCTTC.

Comments on this clone: The same CDR3 can be traced to other DNA sequences in this sample. The V and J genes are TRBV7-9 and TRBJ2-7; TRBD2 agrees at 12 bases. There are 15 residues in the CDR3. The junction had 4 bases not matched to a gene; V was cut back by 3 bases and J by 4 bases. Germline values: CDR1 SEHNR, CDR2 FQNEAQ (reference sequence). The DNA of the CDR3 is TGTGCCAGCAGCTTGGCCGGGACTAGCGGGTACGAGCAGTACTTC. Amino acid sequence: CASSLAGTSGYEQYF.

Worth noting for this clone: The sample carries other DNA sequences with the same CDR3. This rearrangement joins TRBV7-9 to TRBJ2-5, with a tentative D call TRBD2 (6 bases). This CDR3 region has 13 residues. V gave up 1 base and J gave up 5 bases, with 8 bases separating them. The germline V gene has CDR1 SEHNR and CDR2 FQNEAQ (reference sequence). DNA for the CDR3: TGTGCCAGCAGCTTAGATGGGAGGGAGACCCAGTACTTC. It is translated as CASSLDGRETQYF.

The CDR3 loop is CASSVALSAETQYF. Here the CDR3 DNA reads TGTGCCAGCAGCGTAGCTCTTAGCGCAGAGACCCAGTACTTC. V usage is TRBV9 and J usage is TRBJ2-5, with a tentative D call TRBD2 (5 bases). Germline V lookup: CDR1 SGDLS, CDR2 YYNGEE. V lost 0 bases and J lost 4, with 10 bases in between. This CDR3 contains 14 residues.

This clone was observed a handful of times. The chain recombines TRBV4-3 with TRBJ2-7, with 9 bases lining up with TRBD2. Looked up from germline, CDR1 is LGHNA and CDR2 is YSLEER. Trimming at V came to 0 bases and at J to 4 bases, leaving 7 bases not matched to a gene. CDR3 length: 16 residues. CDR3 nucleotides: TGCGCCAGCAGCCAAGAAGGGCTAGCGGGGACTTACGAGCAGTACTTC. Residues: CASSQEGLAGTYEQYF.

This clone was seen more than once but under ten times. V gene TRBV6-6 combines with J gene TRBJ2-7; 10 bases match TRBD1. CDR3 length: 15 amino acids. V shed 4 bases, J shed 6 bases, and the junction held 9 bases outside the gene matches. The germline gives CDR1 MNHNY, CDR2 SVGAGI (reference sequence). The CDR3 DNA sequence: TGTGCCAGCAGTTCCTTGGACAGGGGGTACGGCGAGCAGTACTTC. Its translation: CASSSLDRGYGEQYF.